Each of the 24 T cell receptor beta chains below was sequenced from the same sample in a study of Graves' ophthalmopathy and Graves' hyperthyroidism. The authors amplified TCR beta CDR3 regions from RNA transcripts. HTBI primers served in a first-round RT-PCR, which a second-round multiplex PCR followed. TCRdb analysed the multiplex PCR reads with MiXCR anew, one entry per CDR3 protein. Among hundreds of thousands of distinct CDR3 sequences listed, under 25% were seen once. The sample was peripheral blood. Receptors were obtained from a woman between 18 and 30 years old with stable Graves' hyperthyroidism.

This clonotype has more than one count but fewer than ten. This chain joins TRBV27 and TRBJ2-7, with TRBD1 matching 9 bases. Germline V gene sequence: CDR1 MNHEY, CDR2 SMNVEV (reference sequence). The CDR3 has 16 amino acids. Trimming took 4 bases from V and 0 from J; bases not matched to a gene: 7. As DNA, the CDR3 is TGTGCCAGCAGTTCACCCGGGACAGGGATCTCCTACGAGCAGTACTTC. This gives the protein CASSSPGTGISYEQYF.

This clonotype was detected only a few times. V and J are TRBV10-2 and TRBJ2-5, with D unresolved. The CDR3 is 13 residues long. Germline values: CDR1 WSHSY, CDR2 SAAADI. Trimming stripped 0 bases from V and 4 bases from J, with 6 bases between. Written as DNA, the CDR3 is TGCGCCAGCAGTGAGTCTCCTCCAGAGACCCAGTACTTC. Protein: CASSESPPETQYF.

In its sample, this clonotype was seen many times. V usage is TRBV28 and J usage is TRBJ2-2; the D call may be TRBD1 or TRBD2 (5 bases each). Germline values: CDR1 MDHEN, CDR2 SYDVKM. The CDR3 has 13 residues. V was pared by 6 bases and J by 4 bases, with 9 bases between. The CDR3 nucleotides read TGTGCCAGCAGAGCAGGGAGCACCGGGGAGCTGTTTTTT. Protein: CASRAGSTGELFF.

The chain employs TRBV13 and TRBJ2-5; 15 bases map to TRBD2. There are 15 residues in the CDR3. With V trimmed by 5 bases and J by 4 bases, 2 bases remained unmatched. Germline CDR1 and CDR2: PRHDT and FYEKMQ (reference sequence). For the CDR3, the DNA is TGTGCCAGCAGCGCGGGACTAGCGGGAGGAGAGACCCAGTACTTC. Encoded protein: CASSAGLAGGETQYF.

This clonotype was seen ten or more times. The rearrangement links TRBV28 to TRBJ1-2; weak D call: TRBD1 (5 bases). The CDR3 runs 13 residues. Germline CDR1 and CDR2: MDHEN and SYDVKM. V lost 1 base and J lost 4, with 7 bases in between. The CDR3 region is CASSLSRVYGYTF. Here the CDR3 DNA reads TGTGCCAGCAGTTTATCCAGGGTCTATGGCTACACCTTC.

This clonotype appeared many times. The rearrangement joins TRBV6-5 to TRBJ2-5; D not certain. Deletions cut 2 bases from V and 1 base from J, with 17 bases between. Germline CDR1 MNHEY, CDR2 SVGAGI. This CDR3 region has 17 residues. CDR3 in DNA: TGTGCCAGCAGTTACGGCGGCCTCCCGTCATTCCAAGAGACCCAGTACTTC. Its protein is CASSYGGLPSFQETQYF.

In its sample, this clonotype was seen many times. This chain links TRBV29-1 with TRBJ1-1; TRBD1 aligns across 9 bases. Germline CDR1 is SQVTM and CDR2 is ANQGSEA. J lost 1 base, V lost 0 bases, and 6 bases had no gene match. This CDR3 is built from 16 residues. CDR3 DNA: TGCAGCGTTGAAGATCAACGGACAGGGGCGAACACTGAAGCTTTCTTT. It encodes CSVEDQRTGANTEAFF.

This clonotype was recorded many times. The rearrangement uses TRBV10-3 and TRBJ1-3; D uncertain. The CDR3 has 12 residues. Per the germline V gene, CDR1 is ENHRY and CDR2 is SYGVKD. V shed 10 bases and J shed 0 bases, with 7 bases lying between them. The CDR3 DNA reads TGTGCCACCTGGAACTCTGGAAACACCATATATTTT. Amino acids: CATWNSGNTIYF.

The V call is TRBV6-1, the J call TRBJ1-2, with D possibly TRBD1 on 5 matching bases. CDR3 length equals 13 residues. Germline CDR1 reads MNHNS; CDR2 reads SASEGT. Between the trimmed V and J ends, which lost 6 bases and 3 bases, there was a span of 11 bases. CDR3 amino acids: CASRFGAYYGYTF. CDR3 in DNA: TGTGCCAGCAGGTTTGGGGCCTACTATGGCTACACCTTC.

Ten or more counts support this clonotype. The chain uses TRBV6-1 and TRBJ2-5; TRBD1 is a possible D gene (6 bases). Germline V gives CDR1 MNHNS, CDR2 SASEGT. This CDR3 contains 13 residues. With 5 bases removed from V and 5 bases from J, the gap between germline ends came to 12 bases. This CDR3 reads CASSQQGWETQYF. CDR3 coding DNA: TGTGCCAGCAGTCAACAGGGTTGGGAGACCCAGTACTTC.

This clonotype was counted between two and nine times. This chain joins TRBV28 and TRBJ2-7, with 7 bases lining up with TRBD1. Germline CDR1 is MDHEN and CDR2 is SYDVKM. This CDR3 has 15 amino acids. Trimming took 2 bases from V and 3 from J; bases not matched to a gene: 7. Here the CDR3 reads CASSLMGTEFYEQYF. CDR3 coding DNA: TGTGCCAGCAGTTTAATGGGGACAGAGTTCTACGAGCAGTACTTC.

This clonotype was detected a few times. The V call is TRBV6-1, the J call TRBJ1-1; D possibly corresponds to TRBD1 (6 bases). This CDR3 has 17 residues. V was pared by 6 bases and J by 0 bases, with 20 bases between. Germline assignment: CDR1 MNHNS and CDR2 SASEGT. The CDR3 loop is CASSSVPGQLMNTEAFF. In DNA, the CDR3 is TGTGCCAGCAGCTCGGTACCCGGACAGCTCATGAACACTGAAGCTTTCTTT.

V is TRBV18 and J is TRBJ1-3; tentative D call: TRBD1 (6 bases). The CDR3 sequence is 16 residues long. With 1 base removed from V and 0 bases from J, the gap between germline ends came to 10 bases. Germline lookup yields CDR1 KGHSH and CDR2 LQKENI. In DNA, the CDR3 is TGTGCCAGCTCACCACGGACAGCCACCTCTGGAAACACCATATATTTT. As protein: CASSPRTATSGNTIYF.

This clonotype was detected many times. The rearrangement joins TRBV12-3 or TRBV12-4 to TRBJ2-7; D could derive from TRBD1 or TRBD2 (5 bases each). The V gene lost 6 bases and the J gene lost 3 bases, with 9 bases spanning the gap. CDR3 length: 12 residues. This chain's CDR3 is CASSGTDYEQYF. The CDR3 nucleotides read TGTGCCAGCAGCGGGACCGACTACGAGCAGTACTTC.

Concerning this clonotype itself: This may come from a read error, since a much larger clone is one base off. The gene calls are TRBV29-1 and TRBJ2-7, with 10 bases fitting TRBD1. The CDR3 extends over 14 amino acids. CDR1 is SQVTM and CDR2 is ANQGSEA in the germline V gene. V trimming: 7 bases; J trimming: 6 bases; junction bases outside the gene matches: 12. The CDR3 spells CSAARTGGRGEQYF. The CDR3 region has the DNA TGCAGCGCTGCAAGGACAGGGGGACGCGGCGAGCAGTACTTC.

This clonotype appeared many times. The V and J genes are TRBV11-2 and TRBJ2-6; no definite D call. CDR1 is SGHAT and CDR2 is FQNNGV in the germline V gene. With 5 bases removed from V and 0 bases from J, the gap between germline ends came to 11 bases. The CDR3 spans 16 residues. The CDR3 coding sequence is TGTGCCAGCAGCCCCAATGGTGGCTCTGGGGCCAACGTCCTGACTTTC. Its translation: CASSPNGGSGANVLTF. Combining the CDR3 with reference TRBV11-2 and TRBJ2-6 gives the whole variable domain EAGVAQSPRYKIIEKRQSVAFWCNPISGHATLYWYQQILGQGPKLLIQFQNNGVVDDSQLPKDRFSAERLKGVDSTLKIQPAKLEDSAVYLCASSPNGGSGANVLTFGAGSRLTVL.

There are a few counts of this clonotype. Just one base apart from a much larger clone, this may be a read error. The chain uses TRBV6-1 and TRBJ2-2, with D possibly TRBD1 on 5 matching bases. The germline gives CDR1 MNHNS, CDR2 SASEGT. This CDR3 contains 13 residues. CDR3 amino acids: CSSRRQHTGELFF. Here the CDR3 DNA reads TGTTCCAGCAGACGACAGCACACCGGGGAGCTGTTTTTT.

This rearrangement joins TRBV7-8 to TRBJ2-5; no definite D call. This CDR3 is 14 amino acids long. With 5 bases removed from V and 4 bases from J, the gap between germline ends came to 14 bases. The V gene's germline CDR1 is SGHVS and CDR2 FQNEAQ. The CDR3 DNA is TGTGCCAGCAGCCTGGGCCCGTACGCAGAGACCCAGTACTTC. It yields the protein CASSLGPYAETQYF.

V gene TRBV6-5 combines with J gene TRBJ1-1, with D hard to call. The CDR3 extends over 14 amino acids. Germline assignment: CDR1 MNHEY and CDR2 SVGAGI. Between the trimmed V and J ends, which lost 3 bases and 4 bases, there was a span of 12 bases. The CDR3 loop reads CASSYKVLGTEAFF. The CDR3 nucleotides read TGTGCCAGCAGTTATAAAGTTTTGGGCACTGAAGCTTTCTTT.

The rearrangement links TRBV9 to TRBJ1-6; 7 nucleotides match TRBD1. From germline, CDR1 is SGDLS and CDR2 YYNGEE. The CDR3 has 15 residues. V lost 4 bases and J lost 3; bases outside the gene matches: 4. CDR3 loop: CASSLRDSYNSPLHF. The CDR3 DNA reads as TGTGCCAGCAGCCTCAGGGACAGCTATAATTCACCCCTCCACTTT.

This clonotype was seen only once. The chain joins TRBV19 to TRBJ1-1, with D perhaps matching TRBD1 (6 bases). Trimming left V 6 bases short and J 4 bases short, with 15 bases between. CDR3 length equals 14 residues. Germline assignment: CDR1 LNHDA and CDR2 SQIVND (reference sequence). The CDR3 DNA is TGTGCCAGTAGGGTAACAGGGTTGGGCACTGAAGCTTTCTTT. This translates into CASRVTGLGTEAFF. The full variable domain, with the rest looked up from reference TRBV19 and TRBJ1-1, is DGGITQSPKYLFRKEGQNVTLSCEQNLNHDAMYWYRQDPGQGLRLIYYSQIVNDFQKGDIAEGYSVSREKKESFPLTVTSAQKNPTAFYLCASRVTGLGTEAFFGQGTRLTVV.

This clonotype appeared many times. The rearrangement uses TRBV18 and TRBJ2-7; D remains ambiguous. Germline CDR1 reads KGHSH; CDR2 reads LQKENI. V was trimmed by 6 bases and J by 2 bases, leaving 8 bases between them. This CDR3 comprises 12 residues. The CDR3 DNA is TGTGCCAGCTCCCCAGGCGCCTACGAGCAGTACTTC. Translated, it gives CASSPGAYEQYF.

This clonotype occurred many times. The chain is built from TRBV20-1 and TRBJ2-7, with D unclear. The CDR3 sequence is 13 residues long. The V end lost 0 bases, the J end lost 8 bases, and 14 bases lay between the germline ends. Looked up from germline, CDR1 is DFQATT and CDR2 is SNEGSKA (reference sequence). The CDR3 is CSARDQTRKKQYF. CDR3 bases: TGCAGTGCTAGAGATCAGACGCGTAAGAAGCAGTACTTC.

The chain recombines TRBV6-1 with TRBJ1-5; D uncertain. CDR1 and CDR2 (germline): MNHNS, SASEGT. V was pared by 6 bases and J by 1 base, with 13 bases between. This CDR3 contains 15 residues. The CDR3 nucleotides are TGTGCCAGCAGCGCTGGGGTGGGGAGCAATCAGCCCCAGCATTTT. This codes for CASSAGVGSNQPQHF.